This TCR beta chain emerged from a study of T cell responses to AZD1222 COVID-19 vaccine. Study context: Second-dose groups at about 4 or about 12 weeks were pooled.

As concerns this clone: Its target is unknown.

CDR3 size: 16 residues. V lost 0 bases and J 2 bases, leaving 12 bases between the germline ends. Per germline, CDR1 SGHDN and CDR2 FVKESK. Points from the study as a whole: Repertoire sampling happened only post peak T cell response. Seropositivity was recorded at baseline in only 6 or 7 AZD1222 recipients. Clonal diversity may have been underestimated, and the donors were mostly white British, with more females than males.

Profiled with immunoSEQ multiplex PCR; TCRdb holds only in-frame clones, not every one. The sample holds over 150,000 clones; about nine tenths are singletons and the top ten take about 1.4%. Sequenced material: peripheral blood, taken on day 0 of AZD1222 vaccination. This chain joins TRBV14 and TRBJ2-3; TRBD2 might be the D (6 bases). This sequence originates from an adult in good health. The CDR3 is CASSQETGVFTDTQYF. CDR3 sequence (DNA): TGTGCCAGCAGCCAAGAGACGGGGGTCTTCACAGATACGCAGTATTTT.